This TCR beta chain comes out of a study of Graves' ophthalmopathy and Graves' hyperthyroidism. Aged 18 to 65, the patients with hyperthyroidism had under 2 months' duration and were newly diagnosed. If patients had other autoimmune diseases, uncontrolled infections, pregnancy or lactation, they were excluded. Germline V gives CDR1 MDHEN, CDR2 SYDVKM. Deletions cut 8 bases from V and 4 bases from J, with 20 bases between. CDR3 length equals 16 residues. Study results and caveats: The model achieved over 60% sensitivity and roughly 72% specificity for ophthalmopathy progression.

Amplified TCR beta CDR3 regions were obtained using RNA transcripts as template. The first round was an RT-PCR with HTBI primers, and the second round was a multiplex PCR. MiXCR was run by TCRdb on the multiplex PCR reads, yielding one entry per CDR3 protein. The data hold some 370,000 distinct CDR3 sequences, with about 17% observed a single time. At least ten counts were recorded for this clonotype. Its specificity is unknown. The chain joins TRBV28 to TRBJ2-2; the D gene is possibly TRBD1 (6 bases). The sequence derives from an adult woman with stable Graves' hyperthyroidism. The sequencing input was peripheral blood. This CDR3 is CASGDRDNLLTGELFF. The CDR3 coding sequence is TGTGCCAGCGGGGACCGGGACAACCTTCTCACCGGGGAGCTGTTTTTT.